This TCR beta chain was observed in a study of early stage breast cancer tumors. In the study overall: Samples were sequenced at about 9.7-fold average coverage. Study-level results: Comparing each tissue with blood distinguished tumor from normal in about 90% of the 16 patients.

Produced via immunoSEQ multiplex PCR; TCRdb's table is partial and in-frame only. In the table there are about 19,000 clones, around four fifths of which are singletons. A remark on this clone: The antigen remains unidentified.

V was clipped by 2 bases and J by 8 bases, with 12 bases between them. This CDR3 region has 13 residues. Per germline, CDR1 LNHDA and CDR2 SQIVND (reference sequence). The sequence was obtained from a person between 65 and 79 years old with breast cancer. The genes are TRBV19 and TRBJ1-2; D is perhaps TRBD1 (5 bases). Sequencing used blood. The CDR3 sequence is CASSISGARGYTF. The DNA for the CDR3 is TGTGCCAGTAGTATAAGCGGGGCTCGGGGCTACACCTTC.